These T cell receptor beta chains were read from a single sample in a study of blood T cell repertoires in COVID-19. TCRdb's table, derived via immunoSEQ multiplex PCR, lists solely in-frame clones and lacks some. The table lists roughly 150,000 clones, about 86% of them singletons. Material: PBMCs or T cells enriched from blood (not recorded which). The receptors shown here come from a middle-aged man who had recovered from COVID-19. Both conserved end residues are part of each CDR3. A D gene is named only where the DNA matches it firmly. Size tells how often a clone was seen (once, few, many) or the class of an expanded clone, and some rows leave it out.

V gene	J gene	clone size	CDR3 length	D gene	CDR3 protein	CDR3 DNA
TRBV19	TRBJ1-5	NA	16	TRBD1	CASSIRDRGSRQPQHF	TGTGCCAGTAGTATAAGAGACAGGGGGTCCAGGCAGCCCCAGCATTTT
TRBV3-1/TRBV3-2	TRBJ2-3	NA	15	TRBD2	CASSQGTAGADTQYF	TGTGCCAGCAGCCAAGGTACAGCGGGGGCAGATACGCAGTATTTT
TRBV18	TRBJ1-3	NA	15	NA	CASSPRHLSGNTIYF	TGTGCCAGCTCACCGAGACATCTCTCTGGAAACACCATATATTTT
TRBV6-5	TRBJ2-2	NA	14	TRBD1	CASSRDRYTGELFF	TGTGCCAGCAGCCGGGACAGGTACACCGGGGAGCTGTTTTTT
TRBV18	TRBJ1-4	NA	15	NA	CASSPRGTDNEKLFF	TGTGCCAGCTCACCGCGGGGGACGGATAATGAAAAACTGTTTTTT
TRBV9	TRBJ2-5	NA	15	TRBD1	CASSTQTGPGETQYF	TGTGCCAGCAGCACTCAGACAGGGCCGGGGGAGACCCAGTACTTC
TRBV5-6	TRBJ1-2	NA	14	NA	CASSSFIANYGYTF	TGTGCCAGCAGCTCTTTCATAGCTAACTATGGCTACACCTTC
TRBV6-5	TRBJ1-3	many	14	NA	CASSTGTTGNTIYF	TGTGCCAGCAGTACTGGGACTACTGGAAACACCATATATTTT
TRBV3-1/TRBV3-2	TRBJ2-7	once	15	NA	CASSQPTGLGYEQYF	TGTGCCAGCAGCCAACCGACAGGACTCGGGTACGAGCAGTACTTC
TRBV2	TRBJ2-7	NA	14	TRBD1	CASGNDRGVDEQYF	TGTGCCAGCGGTAACGACAGGGGTGTCGACGAGCAGTACTTC
TRBV6-5	TRBJ2-7	once	14	NA	CASKGGWEFYEQYF	TGTGCCAGCAAAGGAGGGTGGGAGTTCTACGAGCAGTACTTC
TRBV5-5	TRBJ2-7	NA	15	NA	CASSLVARGLSEQYF	TGTGCCAGCAGCTTGGTTGCCAGGGGCTTATCCGAGCAGTACTTC
TRBV30	TRBJ1-5	NA	15	TRBD1	CAWRPRGTGYQPQHF	TGTGCCTGGAGACCCCGCGGGACAGGGTATCAGCCCCAGCATTTT
TRBV19	TRBJ2-2	NA	15	TRBD1	CASSGQGAKVGELFF	TGTGCCAGTAGTGGACAGGGGGCGAAGGTCGGGGAGCTGTTTTTT
TRBV18	TRBJ2-2	NA	16	NA	CASSPQTQINTGELFF	TGTGCCAGCTCACCACAGACTCAGATAAACACCGGGGAGCTGTTTTTT